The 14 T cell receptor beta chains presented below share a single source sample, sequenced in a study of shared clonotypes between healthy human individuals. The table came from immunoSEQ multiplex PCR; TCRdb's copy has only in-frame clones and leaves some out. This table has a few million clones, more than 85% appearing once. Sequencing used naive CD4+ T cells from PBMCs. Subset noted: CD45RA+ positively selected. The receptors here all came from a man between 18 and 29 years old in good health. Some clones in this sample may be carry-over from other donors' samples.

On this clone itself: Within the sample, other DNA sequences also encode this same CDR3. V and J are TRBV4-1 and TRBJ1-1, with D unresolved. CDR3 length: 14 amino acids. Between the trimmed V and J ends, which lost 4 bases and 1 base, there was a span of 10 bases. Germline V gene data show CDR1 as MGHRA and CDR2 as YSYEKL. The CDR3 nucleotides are TGCGCCAGCAGCCGCCCGGGCACGAACACTGAAGCTTTCTTT. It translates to CASSRPGTNTEAFF.

CDR3 DNA: TGTGCCAGCAGCCCGACAGGGTGGGACTACGAGCAGTACTTC. Its translation is CASSPTGWDYEQYF. The chain recombines TRBV7-2 with TRBJ2-7, with 7 bases fitting TRBD1. J lost 3 bases, V lost 5 bases, and 7 bases had no gene match. Germline CDR1 is SGHTA and CDR2 is FQGNSA. This CDR3 region has 14 residues.

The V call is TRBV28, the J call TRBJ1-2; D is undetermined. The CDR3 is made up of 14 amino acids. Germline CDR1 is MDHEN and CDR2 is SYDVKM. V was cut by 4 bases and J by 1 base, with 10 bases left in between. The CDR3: CASSSHRFNYGYTF. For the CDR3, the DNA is TGTGCCAGCAGTTCTCACCGGTTTAACTATGGCTACACCTTC.

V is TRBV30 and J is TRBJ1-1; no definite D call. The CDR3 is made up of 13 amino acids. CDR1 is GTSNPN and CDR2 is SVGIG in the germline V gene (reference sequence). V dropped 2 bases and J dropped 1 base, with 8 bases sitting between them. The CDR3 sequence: CAWSRSPNTEAFF. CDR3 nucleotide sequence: TGTGCCTGGAGTAGGAGCCCGAACACTGAAGCTTTCTTT. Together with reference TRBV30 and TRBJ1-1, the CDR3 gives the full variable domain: SQTIHQWPATLVQPVGSPLSLECTVEGTSNPNLYWYRQAAGRGLQLLFYSVGIGQISSEVPQNLSASRPQDRQFILSSKKLLLSDSGFYLCAWSRSPNTEAFFGQGTRLTVV.

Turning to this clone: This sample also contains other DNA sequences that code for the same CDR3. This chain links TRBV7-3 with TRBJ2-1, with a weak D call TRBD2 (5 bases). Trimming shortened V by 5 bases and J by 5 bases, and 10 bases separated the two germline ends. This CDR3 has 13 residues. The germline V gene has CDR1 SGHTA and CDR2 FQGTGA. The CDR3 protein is CASSPRGDNEQFF. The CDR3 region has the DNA TGTGCCAGCAGCCCCCGGGGAGACAATGAGCAGTTCTTC. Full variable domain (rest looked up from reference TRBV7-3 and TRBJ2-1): GAGVSQTPSNKVTEKGKYVELRCDPISGHTALYWYRQSLGQGPEFLIYFQGTGAADDSGLPNDRFFAVRPEGSVSTLKIQRTERGDSAVYLCASSPRGDNEQFFGPGTRLTVL.

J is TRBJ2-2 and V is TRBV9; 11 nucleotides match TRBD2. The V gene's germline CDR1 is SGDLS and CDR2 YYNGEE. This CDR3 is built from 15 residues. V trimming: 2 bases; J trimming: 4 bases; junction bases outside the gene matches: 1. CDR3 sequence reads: CASSVSGRVTGELFF. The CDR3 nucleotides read TGTGCCAGCAGCGTTAGCGGGAGGGTCACCGGGGAGCTGTTTTTT.

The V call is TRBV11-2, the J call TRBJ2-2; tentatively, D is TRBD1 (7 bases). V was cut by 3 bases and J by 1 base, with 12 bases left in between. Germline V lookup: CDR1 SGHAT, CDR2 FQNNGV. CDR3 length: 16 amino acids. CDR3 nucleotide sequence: TGTGCCAGCAGCTTTCAGGGGGGATTGAACACCGGGGAGCTGTTTTTT. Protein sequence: CASSFQGGLNTGELFF.

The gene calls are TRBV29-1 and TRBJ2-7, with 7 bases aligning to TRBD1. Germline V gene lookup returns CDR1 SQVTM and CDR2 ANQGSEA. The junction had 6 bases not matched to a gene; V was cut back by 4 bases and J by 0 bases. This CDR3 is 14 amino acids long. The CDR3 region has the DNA TGCAGCGTTGGGAATGCAGGGGGCTCCTACGAGCAGTACTTC. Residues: CSVGNAGGSYEQYF.

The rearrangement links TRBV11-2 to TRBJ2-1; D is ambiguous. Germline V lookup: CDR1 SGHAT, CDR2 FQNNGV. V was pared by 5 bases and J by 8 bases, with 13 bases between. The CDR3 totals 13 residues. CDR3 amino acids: CASSRPPSDEQFF. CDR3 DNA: TGTGCCAGCAGCAGACCCCCGTCGGATGAGCAGTTCTTC.

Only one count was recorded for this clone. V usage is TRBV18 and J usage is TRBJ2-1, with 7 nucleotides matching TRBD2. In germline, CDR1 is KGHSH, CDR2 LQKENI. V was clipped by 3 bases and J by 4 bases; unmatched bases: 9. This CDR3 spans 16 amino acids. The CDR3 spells CASSPAGREFYNEQFF. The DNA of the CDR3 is TGTGCCAGCTCACCTGCGGGGAGGGAATTTTACAATGAGCAGTTCTTC.

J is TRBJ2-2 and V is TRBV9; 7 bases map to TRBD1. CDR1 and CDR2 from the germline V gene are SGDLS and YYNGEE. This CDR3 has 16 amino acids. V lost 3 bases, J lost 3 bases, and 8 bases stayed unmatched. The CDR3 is CASSEEAQGYTGELFF. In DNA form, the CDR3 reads TGTGCCAGCAGCGAGGAGGCACAGGGGTACACCGGGGAGCTGTTTTTT.

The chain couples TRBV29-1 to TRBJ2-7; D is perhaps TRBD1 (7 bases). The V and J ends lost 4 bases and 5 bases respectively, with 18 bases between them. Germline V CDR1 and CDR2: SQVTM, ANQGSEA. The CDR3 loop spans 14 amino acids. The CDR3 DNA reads TGCAGCGTTGGAGACTCAGGGGGGTCCCACGAGCAGTACTTC. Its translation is CSVGDSGGSHEQYF.

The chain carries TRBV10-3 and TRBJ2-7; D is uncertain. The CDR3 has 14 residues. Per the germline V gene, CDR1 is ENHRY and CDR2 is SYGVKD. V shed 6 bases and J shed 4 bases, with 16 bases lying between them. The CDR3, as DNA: TGTGCCATCAGGAACAGTGGAGATAAATACGAGCAGTACTTC. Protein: CAIRNSGDKYEQYF.

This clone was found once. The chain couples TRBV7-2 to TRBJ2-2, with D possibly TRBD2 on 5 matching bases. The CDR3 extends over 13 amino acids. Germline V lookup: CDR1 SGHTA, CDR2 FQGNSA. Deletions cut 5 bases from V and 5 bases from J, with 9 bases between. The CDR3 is CASSGSRTGELFF. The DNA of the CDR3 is TGTGCCAGCAGCGGGAGTCGGACCGGGGAGCTGTTTTTT.